The clone carrying this T cell receptor (beta chain) has more than one count but fewer than ten. The antigen is undetermined. These data are taken from a study of beta chain features in type 1 diabetes. Points from the study as a whole: Healthy donors had naive, central memory and Treg TCRB repertoires that appeared less similar than those seen among patients. Type 1 diabetes patients showed a moderate but significant shortening of TCRB CDR3s in all four CD4+ subsets. Junctions at VDJ sites from type 1 diabetes patients had fewer insertions and more deletions.

Germline-derived CDR1 and CDR2 are ENHRY and SYGVKD. The CDR3 consists of 12 residues. V lost 6 bases to trimming and J lost 3 bases, with 8 bases between them. A sort by CD45RO/CCR7/CD25/CD127/CD95/CD27 yielded CD4+ naive, central memory, regulatory and stem cell-like memory cells. The purity of all sorted populations exceeded 98%. Every bit of the isolated RNA underwent reverse transcription, so sequencing read expressed TCRB transcripts. Method: immunoSEQ multiplex PCR; TCRdb's copy keeps in-frame clones and lacks some. Of almost 350,000 clones listed, approximately 9.9% were seen once; the top ten hold approximately 1%.

The chain links TRBV10-3 to TRBJ2-5; D is possibly TRBD1 (6 bases). Source material: central memory CD4+ T cells from blood. The TCR originated in a man aged 25-45 years with type 1 diabetes. In nucleotides, the CDR3 is TGTGCCATCAGGGACAGAGAAGAGACCCAGTACTTC. It yields the protein CAIRDREETQYF.